Listed below are T cell receptor beta chains from one sample, sequenced in a study of T cells in Graves' hyperthyroidism and ophthalmopathy. TCRdb re-called the multiplex PCR reads through MiXCR, storing one row per CDR3 protein. The repertoire holds about 420,000 distinct CDR3 sequences, with around 13% as singletons. Sequences were obtained from blood. Source of these receptors: a woman aged 18-35 years with Graves' hyperthyroidism. Each CDR3 is given with its conserved first and last residue. D genes are given only for firm matches. The size entry is marked missing in some rows and otherwise reads once, few, many or a size class.

V: TRBV25-1
J: TRBJ2-3
D: .
size: few
DNA: TGTGCCAGCAGTTCCCAAGAGGGACCGAGGACAGATACGCAGTATTTT
CDR3: CASSSQEGPRTDTQYF

V: TRBV5-5
J: TRBJ2-7
D: .
size: .
DNA: TGTGCCAGCAGCTTGGAGTCCGAGGGAGAGCAGTACTTC
CDR3: CASSLESEGEQYF

V: TRBV20-1
J: TRBJ2-3
D: .
size: many
DNA: TGCAGTGCTGGGGCGTTTCCCCCAGATACGCAGTATTTT
CDR3: CSAGAFPPDTQYF

V: TRBV6-5
J: TRBJ2-7
D: TRBD2
size: few
DNA: TGTGCCAGCAGTTCCTACACTAGCGGGAGAGACGAGCAGTACTTC
CDR3: CASSSYTSGRDEQYF

V: TRBV12-3/TRBV12-4
J: TRBJ1-1
D: TRBD1
size: many
DNA: TGTGCCAGCAGTCCGACAGGGGAGTTTACTGAAGCTTTCTTT
CDR3: CASSPTGEFTEAFF

V: TRBV24-1
J: TRBJ2-2
D: .
size: many
DNA: TGTGCCACCAGTGATTTCAAGGTTAACACCGGGGAGCTGTTTTTT
CDR3: CATSDFKVNTGELFF

V: TRBV19
J: TRBJ1-2
D: .
size: .
DNA: TGTGCCAGTAGTATAACGTTCGCCTATGGCTACACCTTC
CDR3: CASSITFAYGYTF

V: TRBV20-1
J: TRBJ1-1
D: TRBD1
size: few
DNA: TGCAGTGCAAGCCGGGACAGGCCACGGGAGGCTTTCTTT
CDR3: CSASRDRPREAFF

V: TRBV18
J: TRBJ2-5
D: .
size: many
DNA: TGTGCCAGCTCACCGAACCATCAAGAGACCCAGTACTTC
CDR3: CASSPNHQETQYF

V: TRBV12-3/TRBV12-4
J: TRBJ1-1
D: .
size: many
DNA: TGTGCCAGCAGTTTAACCCCGGGCAGTTCCTCTGAAGCTTTCTTT
CDR3: CASSLTPGSSSEAFF

V: TRBV7-7
J: TRBJ2-1
D: TRBD1
size: few
DNA: TGTGCTAGCAGCCTCAACAGGGGATATGAGCAGTTCTTC
CDR3: CASSLNRGYEQFF

V: TRBV19
J: TRBJ2-1
D: .
size: .
DNA: TGTGCCAGTAGTATGGGACAGAGCGGGAATGAGCAGTTCTTC
CDR3: CASSMGQSGNEQFF

V: TRBV7-9
J: TRBJ2-3
D: .
size: few
DNA: TGTGCCAGCATCCTTAGCGCGCTAGGAGCGGGAGATACGCAGTATTTT
CDR3: CASILSALGAGDTQYF

V: TRBV28
J: TRBJ2-1
D: .
size: many
DNA: TGTGCCAGCAGTTTTTCAACAGCCTACAATGAGCAGTTCTTC
CDR3: CASSFSTAYNEQFF

V: TRBV20-1
J: TRBJ1-6
D: .
size: many
DNA: TGCAGTGCTAGATCCAGGAGGGTGAGCTCCTATAATTCACCCCTCCACTTT
CDR3: CSARSRRVSSYNSPLHF

V: TRBV28
J: TRBJ1-1
D: TRBD1
size: many
DNA: TGTGCCAGCAGTCGGGGGACAGGGTTGGTAGCTTTCTTT
CDR3: CASSRGTGLVAFF

V: TRBV27
J: TRBJ1-5
D: .
size: few
DNA: TGTGCCAGCAGGGTCACGGGCAATCAGCCCCAGCATTTT
CDR3: CASRVTGNQPQHF

V: TRBV5-4
J: TRBJ1-4
D: .
size: .
DNA: TGTGCCAGCAGCCTTCGTGGGGCAGGGGACGATGAAAAACTGTTTTTT
CDR3: CASSLRGAGDDEKLFF

V: TRBV6-2/TRBV6-3
J: TRBJ1-2
D: .
size: many
DNA: TGTGCCAGCTCAGTTGGAAACTATGGCTACACCTTC
CDR3: CASSVGNYGYTF

V: TRBV9
J: TRBJ2-7
D: .
size: .
DNA: TGTGCCAGCAGCCCCTGGACGGACGCCTACGAGCAGTACTTC
CDR3: CASSPWTDAYEQYF

V: TRBV20-1
J: TRBJ1-1
D: TRBD1
size: many
DNA: TGCAGTGCAAAAACAGGGGATCACGACACTGAAGCTTTCTTT
CDR3: CSAKTGDHDTEAFF

V: TRBV9
J: TRBJ2-5
D: TRBD2
size: .
DNA: TGTGCCAGCAGCGTAGCGGCGGGAGGAGGGGAGACCCAGTACTTC
CDR3: CASSVAAGGGETQYF

V: TRBV3-1
J: TRBJ1-1
D: .
size: .
DNA: TGTGCCAGCAGCCGAAGAGGGAGTCAGTCCAACACTGAAGCTTTCTTT
CDR3: CASSRRGSQSNTEAFF

V: TRBV11-1
J: TRBJ1-1
D: TRBD1
size: many
DNA: TGTGCCAGCAGCTCCGGCACAGGGGTTTCGAACACTGAAGCTTTCTTT
CDR3: CASSSGTGVSNTEAFF

V: TRBV20-1
J: TRBJ1-4
D: .
size: few
DNA: TGCAGTGTTCAGTCCTGGGGAGCACCTAATGAAAAACTGTTTTTT
CDR3: CSVQSWGAPNEKLFF

V: TRBV6-5
J: TRBJ1-3
D: .
size: many
DNA: TGTGCCAGCAGTTACTCGAGAGGGGCGACTACCCTCCCGAGCTCTGGAAACACCATATATTTT
CDR3: CASSYSRGATTLPSSGNTIYF

V: TRBV6-1
J: TRBJ1-1
D: .
size: many
DNA: TGTGCCAGCAGTCCAGAGGTAATCACTGAAGCTTTCTTT
CDR3: CASSPEVITEAFF

V: TRBV6-2/TRBV6-3
J: TRBJ1-5
D: .
size: many
DNA: TGTGCCAGCAGGGACGGATATAGCAATCAGCCCCAGCATTTT
CDR3: CASRDGYSNQPQHF

V: TRBV19
J: TRBJ1-5
D: .
size: .
DNA: TGTGCCAGTAGTTTCAGGGGTAATACGGGCAATCAGCCCCAGCATTTT
CDR3: CASSFRGNTGNQPQHF

V: TRBV6-2/TRBV6-3
J: TRBJ2-7
D: .
size: many
DNA: TGTGCCAGCAGTTACTCCCCCCGTGGGGGAAACGAGCAGTACTTC
CDR3: CASSYSPRGGNEQYF

V: TRBV5-1
J: TRBJ1-1
D: TRBD1
size: many
DNA: TGCGCCAGCAGCTTGGCAACAGGGGGATTGACTGAAGCTTTCTTT
CDR3: CASSLATGGLTEAFF

V: TRBV2
J: TRBJ1-1
D: TRBD1
size: many
DNA: TGTGCCAGCAGTGGGGACGGACAGGGCACTGAAGCTTTCTTT
CDR3: CASSGDGQGTEAFF

V: TRBV6-1
J: TRBJ1-5
D: TRBD1
size: few
DNA: TGTACCAGCAGTGAAGGTTCCGGGACAGGTCATCAGCCCCAGCATTTT
CDR3: CTSSEGSGTGHQPQHF

V: TRBV7-9
J: TRBJ2-1
D: TRBD2
size: many
DNA: TGTGCCAGCTTCAGCGGGGTTAAATACAATGAGCAGTTCTTC
CDR3: CASFSGVKYNEQFF

V: TRBV14
J: TRBJ2-7
D: .
size: .
DNA: TGTGCCAGCAGCCAAGATAGGGGCGGACCACGCTACGAGCAGTACTTC
CDR3: CASSQDRGGPRYEQYF

V: TRBV28
J: TRBJ1-2
D: .
size: many
DNA: TGTGCCAGCAGGCCCCCGGCAGGCAACTATGGCTACACCTTC
CDR3: CASRPPAGNYGYTF

V: TRBV7-2
J: TRBJ2-7
D: .
size: many
DNA: .
CDR3: CASSFGPGLAGDEQYF

V: TRBV5-5
J: TRBJ2-3
D: .
size: many
DNA: TGTGCCAGCAGCTTGGACAGCGGGTACACAGATACGCAGTATTTT
CDR3: CASSLDSGYTDTQYF

V: TRBV5-4
J: TRBJ1-1
D: TRBD1
size: .
DNA: TGTGCCAGCAGCGGAACCGGGACAGGAGACACTGAAGCTTTCTTT
CDR3: CASSGTGTGDTEAFF

V: TRBV24-1
J: TRBJ2-3
D: TRBD2
size: .
DNA: TGTGCCACCGGGGCTAGCGGGGGCACAGATACGCAGTATTTT
CDR3: CATGASGGTDTQYF

V: TRBV6-1
J: TRBJ2-1
D: TRBD2
size: many
DNA: TGTGCCAGCAGTAAAACTAGCGGGAGCATCGGTGAGCAGTTCTTC
CDR3: CASSKTSGSIGEQFF

V: TRBV20-1
J: TRBJ1-5
D: .
size: .
DNA: TGCAGTGCAAGACGGATTTATAGCAATCAGCCCCAGCATTTT
CDR3: CSARRIYSNQPQHF

V: TRBV3-2
J: TRBJ2-7
D: .
size: .
DNA: TGTGCCACACAGACGGTATTCAGCTCCTACGAGCAGTACTTC
CDR3: CATQTVFSSYEQYF

V: TRBV9
J: TRBJ2-7
D: .
size: .
DNA: TGTGCCAGCAGCGCGTCGGGACTCCATTCCTACGAGCAGTACTTC
CDR3: CASSASGLHSYEQYF

V: TRBV20-1
J: TRBJ1-5
D: .
size: many
DNA: TGCAGTGCTAGAGGGCAGGCAGATCAGCCCCAGCATTTT
CDR3: CSARGQADQPQHF

V: TRBV9
J: TRBJ2-5
D: .
size: many
DNA: TGTGCCAGCAGCACTCCCCAGGGGCCGGGACTTGAGACCCAGTACTTC
CDR3: CASSTPQGPGLETQYF

V: TRBV5-1
J: TRBJ2-7
D: TRBD2
size: many
DNA: TGCGCCAGCAGCTTAAGTCCGGGACTAGCGGACGAGCAGTACTTC
CDR3: CASSLSPGLADEQYF

V: TRBV2
J: TRBJ2-2
D: .
size: many
DNA: TGTGCCAGCAGAAACCGGGACACCTACACCGGGGAGCTGTTTTTT
CDR3: CASRNRDTYTGELFF

V: TRBV4-3
J: TRBJ2-1
D: .
size: many
DNA: TGCGCCAGCAGCCAAAACCGGGACACGGCCGTGTCAGACTACAATGAGCAGTTCTTC
CDR3: CASSQNRDTAVSDYNEQFF

V: TRBV9
J: TRBJ2-1
D: TRBD2
size: few
DNA: TGTGCCAGCAGCCCCAGCGGGAGGATCGGTGAGCAGTTCTTC
CDR3: CASSPSGRIGEQFF

V: TRBV29-1
J: TRBJ1-2
D: .
size: .
DNA: TGCAGCGTTGAAGGGACAGCAACTAACTATGGCTACACCTTC
CDR3: CSVEGTATNYGYTF

V: TRBV11-1
J: TRBJ2-5
D: .
size: few
DNA: TGTGCCAGCTCCCCGGGGCCCAGTTCCTTGGAGACCCAGTACTTC
CDR3: CASSPGPSSLETQYF

V: TRBV6-2/TRBV6-3
J: TRBJ2-1
D: TRBD2
size: many
DNA: TGTGCCAGCAAAGTAGCGGGAGACGTGGCTGAGCAGTTCTTC
CDR3: CASKVAGDVAEQFF

V: TRBV18
J: TRBJ2-7
D: .
size: many
DNA: TGTGCCAGCTCACCATCCCGGGTCGAGCAGTACTTC
CDR3: CASSPSRVEQYF